The subject of this entry is one T cell receptor beta chain. There is no known antigen for this receptor. Base qualities are not provided; no much larger clone lies one nucleotide away. The data were taken from a study of shared clonotypes between healthy human individuals (dated by TCRdb to 2018 to 2021). Study-wide context: The cohort comprised two women and a few men aged 18 to 49 years. Per donor, three plates each were used for CD4 naive and CD4 memory, two for CD8 naive, and one for CD8 memory. To estimate repertoire size and how much clonotypes are shared between individuals, the study performed deep sequencing of blood TCR repertoires from a handful of healthy adults. Libraries were prepared and TCR repertoires were sequenced by different laboratories using diverse techniques, in order to increase sequencing depth and limit assay-specific biases. Each donor's leukapheresis produced roughly between roughly 0.9 and 9 billion PBMCs.

Compared with germline, V lacks 0 bases and J lacks 5 bases; bases without a gene match: 6. Reading the germline V gene (reference sequence) gives CDR1 GTSNPN and CDR2 SVGIG. Including cysteine and phenylalanine, the CDR3 has 15 amino acids. Only the CDR3 portion is preserved as DNA: 45 bases, with reading frame beginning at the first base. TCR CDR3 regions were amplified from genomic DNA by multiplex PCR using the deep immunoSEQ assay. Genomic DNA extracted from each cell subset was distributed evenly over all wells of several immunoSEQ 96-well plates, and each plate served as one replicate. For sorted subsets, roughly 200 ng of genomic DNA, equivalent to roughly 30,000 T cell genomes, went into each replicate PCR. Purified libraries were quantified with a Qubit 3.0 fluorometer, sized on a Bioanalyzer 2100, and re-quantified with the KAPA Library Quantification kit. Every immunoSEQ 96-well plate was sequenced on a separate single-read 150-cycle Illumina NextSeq 550 flow cell. In the original analysis: Because the immunoSEQ output included only junctional sequences and no quality scores, the filtering could not be the same as the filtering used for full-length reads. To assign V/J genes and CDR3, sequences were annotated against IMGT germline references using PyIR, a Python wrapper for IgBLAST v1.9. Reads were filtered out if the reads had weak V/J assignments (E-value above 1e-6), no CDR3, stop codons, out-of-frame junctions, or ambiguous translated residues. V3J clonotypes were defined by identical inferred V gene, J gene, and CDR3 amino acid sequence. To compute the percentage overlap between repertoires, the number of shared unique clonotypes was divided by the size of the smaller repertoire. Richness of each repertoire was evaluated using RTK rarefaction, the Chao1 estimator, and Recon v2.1 estimates of unobserved clonotypes. Generation probabilities for all TCRbeta clonotypes obtained by the gDNA method from a handful of donors were computed using OLGA. As stored in TCRdb, this immuneACCESS dataset retains in-frame rearrangements with V and J assigned. A fraction of the clones does not appear; measured against another copy, unresolved V genes explain less than half of the discrepancy, and the remainder lacks a known reason. V, J and clone size reflect that table, while D and trimming were determined from the DNA. The sample table holds millions of clones, of which under 95% were seen once. 1.5% to 2% of the sample is held by the ten biggest clonotypes.

The study at large found these results: Estimated clonotype richness was generally larger for naive than for memory subsets. When several donors were compared, the shared fraction of clonotypes was approximately 5% for naive CD4, around 4% for naive CD8, more than 2% for memory CD4, and 0.4% for memory CD8. Because the study included only a small number of donors, the genetic and exposure-history diversity represented was limited. Only blood was sampled, and tissue TCR repertoires likely differ from those in blood. Pairwise subsampling led to the expectation that sequencing depth would affect the degree of clonotype sharing among donors. Incomplete sequencing was indicated by rarefaction of sorted-subset datasets, despite the large sequencing depth. Clonotypes shared by all four sorted-subset donors showed higher generation probabilities than non-shared clonotypes.

CD8 naive samples were CD45RO-negative cells positively selected for CCR7, giving a CD45RA+CCR7+ population that excluded TemRA cells. The donors were healthy, HIV-negative adults with no recently reported acute infections or vaccinations. All donors were Caucasian adults living in Nashville, Tennessee, USA. After blood collection by leukapheresis, PBMCs were isolated using Ficoll-Histopaque density gradient centrifugation and then cryopreserved in the vapor phase of liquid nitrogen. Analytical flow cytometry was used to check the purity and quantity of each magnetically sorted T cell population. Genomic DNA was isolated from each sorted fraction and quantified by UV absorbance on a Nanodrop 2000c.

The TCR was taken from a young man in good health. Some clones in this sample may be carry-over from other donors' samples. The material sequenced was naive CD8+ T cells from PBMCs. The sample's cell subset or site label, decoded: CD45RA+CCR7+. The chain links TRBV30 with TRBJ2-3, and TRBD2 aligns with 9 junction nucleotides. The sequenced DNA is TGTGCCTGGAGTGTAACTAGCGGGTTTTTAGATACGCAGTATTTT. It codes for CAWSVTSGFLDTQYF.